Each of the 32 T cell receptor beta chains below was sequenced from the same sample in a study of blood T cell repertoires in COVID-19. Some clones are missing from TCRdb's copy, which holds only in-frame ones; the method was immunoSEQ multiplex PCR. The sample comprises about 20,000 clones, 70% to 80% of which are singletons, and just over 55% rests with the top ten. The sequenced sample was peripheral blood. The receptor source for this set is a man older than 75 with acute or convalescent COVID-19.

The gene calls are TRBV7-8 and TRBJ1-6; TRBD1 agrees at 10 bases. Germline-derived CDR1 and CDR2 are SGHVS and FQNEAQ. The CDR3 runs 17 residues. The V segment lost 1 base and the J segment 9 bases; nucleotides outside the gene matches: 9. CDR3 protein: CASSLGSGQGLGSPLHF. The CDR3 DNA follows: TGTGCCAGCAGCTTAGGATCGGGACAGGGGCTAGGTTCACCCCTCCACTTT.

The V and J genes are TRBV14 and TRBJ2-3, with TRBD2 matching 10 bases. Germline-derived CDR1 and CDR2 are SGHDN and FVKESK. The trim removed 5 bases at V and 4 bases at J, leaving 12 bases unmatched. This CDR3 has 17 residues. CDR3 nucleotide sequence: TGTGCCAGCAGCAGGGATCAAGCGGGAGGGCCTGCAGATACGCAGTATTTT. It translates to CASSRDQAGGPADTQYF.

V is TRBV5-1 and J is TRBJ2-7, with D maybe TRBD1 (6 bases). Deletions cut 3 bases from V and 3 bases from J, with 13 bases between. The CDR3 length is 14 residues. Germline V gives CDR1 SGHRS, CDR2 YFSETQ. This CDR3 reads CASSSDSNLYEQYV. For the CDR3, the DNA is TGCGCCAGCAGCTCGGACAGCAACCTCTACGAGCAGTACGTC.

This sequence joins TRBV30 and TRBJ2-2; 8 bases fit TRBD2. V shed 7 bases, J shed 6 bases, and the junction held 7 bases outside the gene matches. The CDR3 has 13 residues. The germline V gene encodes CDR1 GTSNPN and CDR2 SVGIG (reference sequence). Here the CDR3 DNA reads TGTGCCTTCAAGCGGGAGTTAGCCGGGGAGCTGTTTTTT. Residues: CAFKRELAGELFF.

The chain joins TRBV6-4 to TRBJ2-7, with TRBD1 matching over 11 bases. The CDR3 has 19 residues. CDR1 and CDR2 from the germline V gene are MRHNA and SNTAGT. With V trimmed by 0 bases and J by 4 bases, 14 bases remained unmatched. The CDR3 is CASSDSGDRGVQGLYEQYF. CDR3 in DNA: TGTGCCAGCAGTGACTCCGGGGACAGGGGGGTTCAGGGGCTTTACGAGCAGTACTTC.

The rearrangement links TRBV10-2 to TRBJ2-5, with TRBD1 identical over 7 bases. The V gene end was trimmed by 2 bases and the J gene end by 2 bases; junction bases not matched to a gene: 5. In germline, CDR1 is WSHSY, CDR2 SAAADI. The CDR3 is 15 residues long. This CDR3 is CASSEMTGPQETQYF. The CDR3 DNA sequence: TGCGCCAGCAGTGAGATGACAGGGCCACAAGAGACCCAGTACTTC.

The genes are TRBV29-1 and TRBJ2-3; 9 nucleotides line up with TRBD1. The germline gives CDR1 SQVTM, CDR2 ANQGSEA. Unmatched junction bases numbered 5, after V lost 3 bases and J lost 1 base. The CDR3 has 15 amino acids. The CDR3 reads CSVDPGDRGTDTQYF. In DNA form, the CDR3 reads TGCAGCGTTGACCCGGGGGACAGGGGCACAGATACGCAGTATTTT.

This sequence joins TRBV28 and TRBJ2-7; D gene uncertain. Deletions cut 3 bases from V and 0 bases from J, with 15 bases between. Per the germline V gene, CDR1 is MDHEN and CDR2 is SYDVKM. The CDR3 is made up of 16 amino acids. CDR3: CASSFTLPTLSYEQYF. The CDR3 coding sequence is TGTGCCAGCAGTTTTACCCTACCGACACTCTCCTACGAGCAGTACTTC.

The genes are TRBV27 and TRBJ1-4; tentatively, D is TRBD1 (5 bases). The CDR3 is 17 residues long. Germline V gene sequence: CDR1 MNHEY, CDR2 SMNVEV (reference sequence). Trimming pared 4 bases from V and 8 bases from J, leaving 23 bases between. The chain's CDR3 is CASSSYGWGEGNEKLFF. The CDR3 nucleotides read TGTGCCAGCAGTTCCTATGGATGGGGGGAAGGAAACGAAAAACTGTTTTTT.

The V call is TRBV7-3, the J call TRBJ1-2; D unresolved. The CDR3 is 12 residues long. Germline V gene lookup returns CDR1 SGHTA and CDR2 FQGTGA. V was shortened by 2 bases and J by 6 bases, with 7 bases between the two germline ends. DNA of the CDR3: TGTGCCAGCAGCTTAGACGGGGATGGCTACACCTTC. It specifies CASSLDGDGYTF.

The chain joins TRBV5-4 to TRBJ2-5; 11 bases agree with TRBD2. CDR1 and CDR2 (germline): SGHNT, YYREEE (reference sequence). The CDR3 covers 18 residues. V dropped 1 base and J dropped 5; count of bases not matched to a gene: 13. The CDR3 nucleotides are TGTGCCAGCAGCTTGTTCCCAGGTGGGACTAGCGGTGTGGAGACCCAGTACTTC. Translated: CASSLFPGGTSGVETQYF.

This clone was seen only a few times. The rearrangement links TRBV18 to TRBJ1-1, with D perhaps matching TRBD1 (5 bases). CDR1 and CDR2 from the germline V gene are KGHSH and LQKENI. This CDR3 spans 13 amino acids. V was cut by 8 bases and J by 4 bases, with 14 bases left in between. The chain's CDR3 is CASRPGLSTEAFF. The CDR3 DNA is TGTGCCAGCCGACCGGGACTTAGCACTGAAGCTTTCTTT.

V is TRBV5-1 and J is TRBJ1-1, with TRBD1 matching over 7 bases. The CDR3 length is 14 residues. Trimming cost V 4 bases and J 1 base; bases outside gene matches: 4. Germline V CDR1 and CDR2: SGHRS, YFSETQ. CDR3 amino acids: CASSTTGWNTEAFF. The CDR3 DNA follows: TGCGCCAGCAGCACGACAGGGTGGAACACTGAAGCTTTCTTT.

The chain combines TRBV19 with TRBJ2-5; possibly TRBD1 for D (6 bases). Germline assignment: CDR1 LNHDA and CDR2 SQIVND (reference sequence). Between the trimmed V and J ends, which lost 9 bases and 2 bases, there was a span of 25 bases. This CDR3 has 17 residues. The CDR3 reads CASGQTWGRIGQETQYF. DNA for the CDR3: TGTGCCAGCGGGCAAACATGGGGGCGTATTGGACAAGAGACCCAGTACTTC.

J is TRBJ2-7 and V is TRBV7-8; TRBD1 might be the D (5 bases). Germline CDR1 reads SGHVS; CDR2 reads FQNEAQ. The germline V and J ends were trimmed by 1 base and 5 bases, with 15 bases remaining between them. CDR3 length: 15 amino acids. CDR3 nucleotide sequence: TGTGCCAGCAGCTTAGTTCAGGGTGGGGTGGACGAGCAGTACTTC. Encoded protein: CASSLVQGGVDEQYF.

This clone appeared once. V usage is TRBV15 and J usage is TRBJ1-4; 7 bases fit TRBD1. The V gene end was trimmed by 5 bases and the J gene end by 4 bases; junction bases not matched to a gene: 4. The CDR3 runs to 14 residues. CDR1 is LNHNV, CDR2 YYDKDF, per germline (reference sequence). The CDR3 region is CATSPGQHNEKLFF. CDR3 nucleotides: TGTGCCACCAGCCCGGGACAGCATAATGAAAAACTGTTTTTT.

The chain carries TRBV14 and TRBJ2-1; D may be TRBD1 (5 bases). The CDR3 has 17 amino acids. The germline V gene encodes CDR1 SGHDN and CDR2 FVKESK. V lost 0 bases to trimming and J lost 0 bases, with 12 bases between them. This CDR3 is CASSQDDRTISYNEQFF. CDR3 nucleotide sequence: TGTGCCAGCAGCCAAGACGACAGAACGATCTCCTACAATGAGCAGTTCTTC.

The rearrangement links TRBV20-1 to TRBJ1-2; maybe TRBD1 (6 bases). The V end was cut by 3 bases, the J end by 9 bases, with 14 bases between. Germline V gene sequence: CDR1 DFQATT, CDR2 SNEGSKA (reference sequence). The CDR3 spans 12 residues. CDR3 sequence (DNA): TGCAGTGCTAGTGCGGACAGAATGAGCTACACCTTC. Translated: CSASADRMSYTF.

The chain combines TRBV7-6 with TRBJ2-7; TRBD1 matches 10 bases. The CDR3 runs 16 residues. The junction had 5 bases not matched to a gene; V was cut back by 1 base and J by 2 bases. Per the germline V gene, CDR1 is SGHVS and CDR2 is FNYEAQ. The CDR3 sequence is CASSLEGQGIAYEQYF. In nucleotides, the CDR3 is TGTGCCAGCAGCTTAGAGGGACAGGGGATAGCCTACGAGCAGTACTTC.

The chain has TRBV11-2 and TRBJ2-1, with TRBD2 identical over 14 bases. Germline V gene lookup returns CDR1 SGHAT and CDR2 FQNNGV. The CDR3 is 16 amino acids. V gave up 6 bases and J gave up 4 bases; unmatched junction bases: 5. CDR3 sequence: CASRGTSGRNYNEQFF. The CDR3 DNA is TGTGCCAGCAGAGGGACTAGCGGGAGAAATTACAATGAGCAGTTCTTC.

The chain's CDR3 is CASRLSGGRNEQYF. The CDR3 nucleotides read TGTGCCAGCAGACTTTCAGGGGGTCGGAACGAGCAGTACTTC. This chain uses TRBV28 with TRBJ2-7; 7 nucleotides match TRBD1. V was pared by 6 bases and J by 5 bases, with 10 bases of the junction left unmatched. Per germline, CDR1 MDHEN and CDR2 SYDVKM. The CDR3 consists of 14 residues.

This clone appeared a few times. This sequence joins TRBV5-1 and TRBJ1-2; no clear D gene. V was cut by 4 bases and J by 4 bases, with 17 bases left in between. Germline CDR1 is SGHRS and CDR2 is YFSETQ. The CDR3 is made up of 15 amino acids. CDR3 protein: CASSRGSIFPYGYTF. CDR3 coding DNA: TGCGCCAGCAGCCGAGGGTCGATATTCCCCTATGGCTACACCTTC.

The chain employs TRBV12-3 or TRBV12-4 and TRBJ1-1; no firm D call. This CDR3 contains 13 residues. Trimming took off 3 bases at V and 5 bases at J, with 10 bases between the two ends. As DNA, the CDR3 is TGTGCCAGCAGTTTCCCGGGGTGGACTGAAGCTTTCTTT. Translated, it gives CASSFPGWTEAFF.

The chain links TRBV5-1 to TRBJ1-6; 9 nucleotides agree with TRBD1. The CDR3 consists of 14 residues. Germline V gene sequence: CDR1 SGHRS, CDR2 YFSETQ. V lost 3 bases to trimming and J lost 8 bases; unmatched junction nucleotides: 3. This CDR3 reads CASSWTGADSPLHF. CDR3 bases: TGCGCCAGCAGCTGGACAGGGGCTGATTCACCCCTCCACTTT.

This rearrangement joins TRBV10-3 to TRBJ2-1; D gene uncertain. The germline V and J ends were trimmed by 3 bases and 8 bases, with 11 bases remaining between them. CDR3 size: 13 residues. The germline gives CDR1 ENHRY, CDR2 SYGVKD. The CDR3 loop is CAISEFAGDEQFF. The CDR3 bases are TGTGCCATCAGTGAATTTGCCGGAGATGAGCAGTTCTTC.

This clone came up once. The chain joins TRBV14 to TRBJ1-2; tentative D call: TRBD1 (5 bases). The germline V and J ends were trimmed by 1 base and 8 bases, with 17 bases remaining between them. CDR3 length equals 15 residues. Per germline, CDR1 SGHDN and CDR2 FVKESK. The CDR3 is CASSQARGAIGGYTF. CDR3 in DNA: TGTGCCAGCAGCCAAGCTCGTGGGGCTATCGGCGGCTACACCTTC.

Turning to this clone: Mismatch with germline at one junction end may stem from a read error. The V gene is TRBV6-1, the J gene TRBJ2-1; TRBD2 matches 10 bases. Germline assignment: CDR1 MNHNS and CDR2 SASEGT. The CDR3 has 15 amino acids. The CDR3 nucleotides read TGTGCCAGCAGTAAAGCGGGAGGGCCCTTCGATGAGCAGTTCTTC. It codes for CASSKAGGPFDEQFF.

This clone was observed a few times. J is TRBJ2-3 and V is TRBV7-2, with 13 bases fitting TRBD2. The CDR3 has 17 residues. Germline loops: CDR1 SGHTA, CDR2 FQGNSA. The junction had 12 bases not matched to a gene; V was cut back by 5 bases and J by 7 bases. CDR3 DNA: TGTGCCAGCAGCCCCTCCCCCCGGACTAGCGGGAGCAATACGCAGTATTTT. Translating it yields CASSPSPRTSGSNTQYF.

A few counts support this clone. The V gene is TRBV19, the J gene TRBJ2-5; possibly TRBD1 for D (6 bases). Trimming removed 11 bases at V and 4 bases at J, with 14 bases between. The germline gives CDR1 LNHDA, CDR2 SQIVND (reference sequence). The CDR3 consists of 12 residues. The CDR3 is CAARGGGETQYF. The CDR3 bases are TGTGCCGCCAGGGGTGGTGGAGAGACCCAGTACTTC.

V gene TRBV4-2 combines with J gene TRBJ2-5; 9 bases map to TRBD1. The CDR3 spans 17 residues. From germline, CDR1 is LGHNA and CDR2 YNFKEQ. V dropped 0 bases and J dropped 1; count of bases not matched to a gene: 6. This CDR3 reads CASSQDRGQGLQETQYF. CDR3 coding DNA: TGTGCCAGCAGCCAAGATAGGGGACAGGGCCTCCAAGAGACCCAGTACTTC.

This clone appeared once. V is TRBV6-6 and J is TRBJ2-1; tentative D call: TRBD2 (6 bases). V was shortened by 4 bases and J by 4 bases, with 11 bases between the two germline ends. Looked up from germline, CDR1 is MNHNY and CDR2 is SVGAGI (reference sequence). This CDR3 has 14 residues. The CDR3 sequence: CASSSQRGYNEQFF. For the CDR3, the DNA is TGTGCCAGCAGTTCCCAACGGGGGTACAATGAGCAGTTCTTC.

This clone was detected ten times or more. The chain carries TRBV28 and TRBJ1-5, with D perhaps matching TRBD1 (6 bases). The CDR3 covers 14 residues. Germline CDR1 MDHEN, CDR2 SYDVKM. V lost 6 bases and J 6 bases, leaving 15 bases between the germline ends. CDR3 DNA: TGTGCCAGCAGACAAGGGGGGGATGGTCAGCCCCAGCATTTT. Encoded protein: CASRQGGDGQPQHF.